This is a list of T cell receptor beta chains from one sample in a study of blood T cells in healthy people across ages. MiXCR was run by TCRdb on the 5' RACE reads, yielding one entry per CDR3 protein. The table records 1 million or so distinct CDR3 sequences, approximately 25% of them present only once. The same specimen was also included in a second study, on T cells of mothers and their children.

Sequences were obtained from blood. The receptors were gathered from a girl aged 2-10 years in good health. The CDR3 runs from the conserved cysteine through the conserved F or W. D genes are given only for firm matches. The listing skips clone size in some rows; elsewhere it reads once, few, many or a size class.

V	D	size	J	DNA	CDR3
TRBV24-1	-	few	TRBJ1-1	TGTGCCACCAGTGATTTGCCCTTAAGCGAGGGCACTGAAGCTTTCTTT	CATSDLPLSEGTEAFF
TRBV12-3/TRBV12-4	-	few	TRBJ2-6	TGTGCCAGCAGTTTACTTCGACTCAGCTCTGGGGCCAACGTCCTGACTTTC	CASSLLRLSSGANVLTF
TRBV13	-	-	TRBJ2-5	TGTGCCAGCAGCTTAAAGAGCCGAGAGACCCAGTACTTC	CASSLKSRETQYF
TRBV5-1	-	-	TRBJ2-1	TGCGCCAGCAGCCTGGACAGTAACAATGAGCAGTTCTTC	CASSLDSNNEQFF
TRBV7-9	TRBD1	-	TRBJ1-4	TGTGCCAGCACCCTCCTCATCGGGACAGGTTATGAAAAACTGTTTTTT	CASTLLIGTGYEKLFF
TRBV5-1	TRBD1	-	TRBJ1-1	TGCGCCAGCAGGTTCCGGACAGGGGTTGCGGGAACTGAAGCTTTCTTT	CASRFRTGVAGTEAFF
TRBV7-3	-	-	TRBJ2-7	TGTGCCAGCAGCTTAACTAGCGCGGACGAGCAGTACTTC	CASSLTSADEQYF
TRBV2	-	-	TRBJ1-1	TGTGCCAGCCTCCCAGGGAGGGGTACTGAAGCTTTCTTT	CASLPGRGTEAFF
TRBV9	TRBD2	few	TRBJ2-2	TGTGCCAGCAGCCAGACTAGCGGGAGTCTGACCGGGGAGCTGTTTTTT	CASSQTSGSLTGELFF
TRBV12-3/TRBV12-4	-	-	TRBJ1-3	TGTGCCAGCAGTTTCAGTGGGACCATATATTTT	CASSFSGTIYF
TRBV5-1	TRBD1	-	TRBJ1-5	TGCGCCAGCAGCCCACGGACAGGAAAAGAGTACGGCAATCAGCCCCAGCATTTT	CASSPRTGKEYGNQPQHF
TRBV10-3	-	once	TRBJ2-5	TGTGCCATCAGTGAGCAGATTCAAGAGACCCAGTACTTC	CAISEQIQETQYF
TRBV9	-	-	TRBJ1-2	TGTGCCAGCAGCGTAGGAAGCACCGCTAACTATGGCTACACCTTC	CASSVGSTANYGYTF
TRBV7-8	-	-	TRBJ2-7	TGTGCCAGCAGCTTAGAGCGGACCCCCATCTACGAGCAGTACTTC	CASSLERTPIYEQYF
TRBV29-1	TRBD1	-	TRBJ2-7	TGCAGCGTTGAGGGGCTTTGGACAGGAGAGCCCTACGAGCAGTACTTC	CSVEGLWTGEPYEQYF
TRBV14	-	-	TRBJ1-5	TGTGCCAGCAGCCAGGCAGTTGGGCAGCCCCAGCATTTT	CASSQAVGQPQHF
TRBV20-1	TRBD2	few	TRBJ2-2	TGCAGTGCTAGTTTAACGGGAGGGCCCGGGGAGCTGTTTTTT	CSASLTGGPGELFF
TRBV20-1	TRBD1	-	TRBJ1-1	TGCAGTGCTAGTTACGTGGGACAGGGGGTCACTGAAGCTTTCTTT	CSASYVGQGVTEAFF
TRBV6-2/TRBV6-3	-	-	TRBJ2-7	TGTGCCAGCAGTTACTTCGCGGAGGTTGGCTACGAGCAGTACTTC	CASSYFAEVGYEQYF
TRBV4-1	TRBD1	-	TRBJ2-7	TGCGCCAGCAGCCAAGGGACAGGTTCCGAGCAGTACTTC	CASSQGTGSEQYF
TRBV9	-	few	TRBJ1-2	TGTGCCAGCAGCGTAGGAGGGGCAGGGGAAGGCTACACCTTC	CASSVGGAGEGYTF
TRBV7-9	-	-	TRBJ2-5	TGTGCCAGCCAGGGGGGGAACCAAGAGACCCAGTACTTC	CASQGGNQETQYF
TRBV7-9	-	few	TRBJ2-3	TGTGCCAGCAGCCGCGACACCCGGGGGACTCGTTCCACAGATACGCAGTATTTT	CASSRDTRGTRSTDTQYF
TRBV4-1	TRBD1	few	TRBJ2-7	TGCGCCAGCAGCCACCTTTTACTGGGACAGGGTAGCTCCTACGAGCAGTACTTC	CASSHLLLGQGSSYEQYF
TRBV20-1	-	-	TRBJ2-1	TGCAGTGTAAGCCGGCTAGCTGGAAATGAGCAGTTCTTC	CSVSRLAGNEQFF
TRBV4-1	-	-	TRBJ2-7	TGCGCCAGCAGCCCGTACAGACAGAGCTCCTACGAGCAGTACTTC	CASSPYRQSSYEQYF
TRBV29-1	-	once	TRBJ2-1	TGCAGCGCCTCCGTCGGGAGCTCCTACAATGAGCAGTTCTTC	CSASVGSSYNEQFF
TRBV6-5	TRBD2	few	TRBJ2-2	TGTGCCAGCAGTTACTCTGCTAGCGGGGGCGGGAACACCGGGGAGCTGTTTTTT	CASSYSASGGGNTGELFF
TRBV24-1	-	few	TRBJ2-6	TGTGCCACCAGTGATTTGCGCTCTTCTGGGGCCAACGTCCTGACTTTC	CATSDLRSSGANVLTF
TRBV27	-	-	TRBJ1-6	TGTGCCAGTTCCACCCCGGGACCGGGTGAACCCCTCCACTTT	CASSTPGPGEPLHF
TRBV12-3/TRBV12-4	-	-	TRBJ2-1	TGTGCCAGCAGTTTAGCTCAGGGGCTCAATGAGCAGTTCTTC	CASSLAQGLNEQFF
TRBV14	-	-	TRBJ2-1	TGTGCCAGCAGCCAAGATGGGGGTGGGGGCCGTGAGCAGTTCTTC	CASSQDGGGGREQFF
TRBV3-1	-	-	TRBJ2-7	TGTGCCAGCAGCCAAGTCGAACAAAACGAGCAGTACTTC	CASSQVEQNEQYF
TRBV7-9	-	few	TRBJ1-4	TGTGCCAGCAGCTTTTCGATCGGAGGATTGGATAATGAAAAACTGTTTTTT	CASSFSIGGLDNEKLFF
TRBV29-1	TRBD2	-	TRBJ2-1	TGCAGCGTCCGATATCTTTTACTAGCGGGGAATGAGCAGTTCTTC	CSVRYLLLAGNEQFF
TRBV29-1	-	-	TRBJ1-1	TGCAGCGGTAACACTAATCTCGGGGTCGGAGAAGGGGCTTTCTTT	CSGNTNLGVGEGAFF
TRBV5-1	-	few	TRBJ2-2	TGCGCCAGCAGCTTGGAACCGGGACCAACCGGGACCGGGGAGCTGTTTTTT	CASSLEPGPTGTGELFF
TRBV4-1	-	few	TRBJ1-5	TGCGCCAGCCAGCCCGGGATCAGCAATCAGCCCCAGCATTTT	CASQPGISNQPQHF
TRBV28	-	few	TRBJ2-1	TGTGCCAGCAGGTTCCCGAGCTCCTACAATGAGCAGTTCTTC	CASRFPSSYNEQFF
TRBV20-1	-	few	TRBJ2-2	TGCAGTGCACGACAGTTTAGCACCGGGGAGCTGTTTTTT	CSARQFSTGELFF
TRBV7-9	TRBD1	few	TRBJ1-5	TGTGCCAGCAGCTGGGATACAGGGGAAAGTCAGCCCCAGCATTTT	CASSWDTGESQPQHF
TRBV12-3/TRBV12-4	TRBD2	few	TRBJ2-1	TGTGCCAGCAGTTTACTAGCGGGGGACACTGAGCAGTTCTTC	CASSLLAGDTEQFF
TRBV7-6	TRBD2	-	TRBJ2-1	TGTGCCAGCAGCCCCCCAAGAGCGGGAGGGTACAATGAGCAGTTCTTC	CASSPPRAGGYNEQFF
TRBV20-1	TRBD2	-	TRBJ2-5	TGCAGTCCTCGGACTAGCGGGACACAAGAGACCCAGTACTTC	CSPRTSGTQETQYF
TRBV10-2	TRBD2	-	TRBJ2-5	TGCGCCAGCAGTGTGAGGGGAATAGCGGGAGGCGGAGAGACCCAGTACTTC	CASSVRGIAGGGETQYF